A single sample is the source of the 26 T cell receptor beta chains below, sequenced in a study of T cells after yellow fever vaccination. TCRdb re-called the 5' RACE reads with MiXCR, one entry per CDR3 protein. This sample has hundreds of thousands of distinct CDR3 sequences, with roughly 12% found just once. This specimen consisted of PBMCs, obtained on the day of the yellow fever booster vaccination. These receptors were obtained from a man between 25 and 39 years old who received the YFV17D yellow fever vaccine.

The J gene is TRBJ2-1, the V gene TRBV27; 7 nucleotides line up with TRBD2. The germline V gene encodes CDR1 MNHEY and CDR2 SMNVEV (reference sequence). The CDR3 extends over 14 amino acids. Germline trimming cut 6 bases from V and 4 bases from J; bases unmatched to any gene: 6. CDR3 in amino acids: CASSWTRGYNEQFF. CDR3 sequence (DNA): TGTGCCAGCAGCTGGACTAGAGGTTACAATGAGCAGTTCTTC.

This clonotype showed up just a few times. V gene TRBV11-1 combines with J gene TRBJ2-5, with 9 bases that match TRBD2. Trimming cost V 2 bases and J 4 bases; bases outside gene matches: 14. CDR1 and CDR2 from the germline V gene are SGHAT and FQDESV (reference sequence). The CDR3 contains 18 residues. CDR3 in amino acids: CASSLPPSGTTGRETQYF. The CDR3 DNA reads as TGTGCCAGCAGCTTACCGCCTAGCGGGACCACTGGTAGAGAGACCCAGTACTTC.

This clonotype was seen a handful of times. The gene calls are TRBV7-9 and TRBJ2-1, with D hard to call. Germline CDR1 is SEHNR and CDR2 is FQNEAQ (reference sequence). The CDR3 is 13 residues long. V was pared by 0 bases and J by 8 bases, with 8 bases between. CDR3 nucleotide sequence: TGTGCCAGCAGCTTAGCGCCCGGGCATGAGCAGTTCTTC. The encoded protein is CASSLAPGHEQFF.

This clonotype was recorded at least ten times. The V call is TRBV24-1, the J call TRBJ2-5; TRBD2 aligns across 8 bases. The ends lost 5 bases at V and 9 bases at J; junction bases unmatched: 10. This CDR3 is built from 14 residues. Germline V gives CDR1 KGHDR, CDR2 SFDVKD. The CDR3 reads CATSASAGGGAQYF. For the CDR3, the DNA is TGTGCCACCAGTGCGAGTGCGGGAGGCGGGGCCCAGTACTTC.

V gene TRBV10-3 combines with J gene TRBJ2-1; D unresolved. Looked up from germline, CDR1 is ENHRY and CDR2 is SYGVKD. V lost 8 bases, J lost 7 bases, and 12 bases lay in between. The CDR3 runs to 12 residues. CDR3 sequence reads: CAIARNRNEQFF. CDR3 bases: TGTGCCATCGCGAGGAATCGGAATGAGCAGTTCTTC.

This clonotype was counted a few times. The chain uses TRBV30 and TRBJ2-2; possibly TRBD2 for D (5 bases). The CDR3 covers 17 residues. Germline V CDR1 and CDR2: GTSNPN, SVGIG (reference sequence). V dropped 4 bases and J dropped 5 bases, with 23 bases sitting between them. CDR3 DNA: TGTGCCTGGATGTGGGCCGCTAGCTTTCGCGGGACCGGGGAGCTGTTTTTT. This codes for CAWMWAASFRGTGELFF.

The chain is built from TRBV12-3 or TRBV12-4 and TRBJ2-1; 11 bases map to TRBD2. V gave up 5 bases and J gave up 7 bases; unmatched junction bases: 7. The CDR3 loop spans 15 amino acids. The CDR3 region is CASSNGTSGSNEQFF. CDR3 in DNA: TGTGCCAGCAGTAACGGGACTAGCGGAAGTAATGAGCAGTTCTTC.

The CDR3 bases are TGTGCCAGCTCACCAATGGGGTGGCATGAGCAGTTCTTC. It codes for CASSPMGWHEQFF. V gene TRBV18 combines with J gene TRBJ2-1; D is unresolved. Trimming pared 2 bases from V and 8 bases from J, leaving 10 bases between. Germline V gene data show CDR1 as KGHSH and CDR2 as LQKENI. CDR3 size: 13 residues.

The chain joins TRBV6-2 or TRBV6-3 to TRBJ2-1, with 11 bases fitting TRBD2. The junction had 3 bases not matched to a gene; V was cut back by 7 bases and J by 7 bases. The germline CDR1 and CDR2 sequences are MNHEY and SVGEGT. The length of the CDR3 is 13 residues. The CDR3 coding sequence is TGTGCCAGCATTGGGACTAGCGGAAATGAGCAGTTCTTC. This translates into CASIGTSGNEQFF.

The chain carries TRBV19 and TRBJ2-2; no definite D call. V lost 1 base, J lost 7 bases, and 7 bases lay in between. The CDR3 extends over 13 amino acids. CDR1 is LNHDA, CDR2 SQIVND, per germline (reference sequence). The CDR3 DNA sequence: TGTGCCAGTAGTATAGCCGCATACGGGGAGCTGTTTTTT. It translates to CASSIAAYGELFF.

Only a few counts were recorded for this clonotype. The chain uses TRBV12-3 or TRBV12-4 and TRBJ2-1, with TRBD2 matching over 10 bases. CDR3 length equals 17 residues. The V gene end was trimmed by 4 bases and the J gene end by 4 bases; junction bases not matched to a gene: 10. CDR3 residues: CASSSRASGRVYNEQFF. Here the CDR3 DNA reads TGTGCCAGCAGTTCCCGGGCAAGCGGGAGGGTTTACAATGAGCAGTTCTTC.

The chain uses TRBV12-3 or TRBV12-4 and TRBJ2-6; perhaps TRBD2 as D (5 bases). The CDR3 contains 17 residues. Deletions cut 6 bases from V and 4 bases from J, with 19 bases between. CDR3 sequence (DNA): TGTGCCAGCAGCACCTGGGAAAAGGGAGCAGGGGCCAACGTCCTGACTTTC. Its protein product is CASSTWEKGAGANVLTF.

This chain uses TRBV20-1 with TRBJ1-1, with TRBD1 as a possible D gene (5 bases). The CDR3 totals 14 residues. The V gene lost 3 bases and the J gene lost 6 bases, with 17 bases spanning the gap. Per the germline V gene, CDR1 is DFQATT and CDR2 is SNEGSKA (reference sequence). The CDR3 sequence: CSARRQQAPAEAFF. In nucleotides, the CDR3 is TGCAGTGCTAGGAGACAACAGGCTCCAGCTGAAGCTTTCTTT.

The chain's CDR3 is CAISDLNEQFF. In nucleotides, the CDR3 is TGTGCCATCAGTGATTTGAATGAGCAGTTCTTC. The chain uses TRBV10-3 and TRBJ2-1; D is unresolved. Germline loops: CDR1 ENHRY, CDR2 SYGVKD. The V end was cut by 3 bases, the J end by 7 bases, with 4 bases between. The CDR3 has 11 residues.

In its sample, this clonotype was seen a few times. V gene TRBV5-1 combines with J gene TRBJ1-1; D may be TRBD1 (5 bases). The CDR3 length is 16 residues. Trimming took 4 bases from V and 4 from J, leaving 20 bases between them. CDR1 is SGHRS and CDR2 is YFSETQ in the germline V gene. CDR3 DNA: TGCGCCAGCAGCCCGGGGGGGGGGACCAGAAGCACTGAAGCTTTCTTT. Amino acid sequence: CASSPGGGTRSTEAFF.

The chain uses TRBV27 and TRBJ2-7, with a tentative D call TRBD2 (5 bases). The germline V and J ends were trimmed by 0 bases and 3 bases, with 12 bases remaining between them. Germline loops: CDR1 MNHEY, CDR2 SMNVEV (reference sequence). The CDR3 contains 15 residues. The CDR3 bases are TGTGCCAGCAGTTTATCCTCCCAAGGGAGCTACGAGCAGTACTTC. Encoded protein: CASSLSSQGSYEQYF.

The V and J genes are TRBV28 and TRBJ2-3; 13 nucleotides align to TRBD2. The CDR3 length is 18 residues. J lost 5 bases, V lost 5 bases, and 13 bases had no gene match. Germline V gives CDR1 MDHEN, CDR2 SYDVKM. The CDR3 bases are TGTGCCAGCAGTCCCGGGACTAGCGGGATACAGGCACGAGATACGCAGTATTTT. Translation: CASSPGTSGIQARDTQYF.

The chain uses TRBV20-1 and TRBJ2-7; a possible D gene is TRBD2 (7 bases). Trimming removed 6 bases from V and 2 bases from J, with 11 bases in between. Germline values: CDR1 DFQATT, CDR2 SNEGSKA (reference sequence). The CDR3 length is 12 residues. The CDR3 region is CSAGGGTYEQYF. The CDR3 coding sequence is TGCAGTGCAGGGGGGGGGACCTACGAGCAGTACTTC.

The J gene is TRBJ2-1, the V gene TRBV6-6, with D tentatively TRBD1 or TRBD2 (5 bases each). Germline-derived CDR1 and CDR2 are MNHNY and SVGAGI (reference sequence). There are 13 residues in the CDR3. V lost 4 bases and J 10 bases, leaving 14 bases between the germline ends. The DNA of the CDR3 is TGTGCCAGCAGTTCTCCCACCCGGGGCGAGCAGTTCTTC. This sequence encodes CASSSPTRGEQFF.

This clonotype was found a few times. The rearrangement uses TRBV3-1 and TRBJ1-3, with D perhaps TRBD1 (5 bases). V was cut by 4 bases and J by 2 bases, with 9 bases left in between. Per the germline V gene, CDR1 is LGHDT and CDR2 is YNNKEL (reference sequence). The CDR3 runs to 14 residues. The CDR3 sequence is CASSPRGAGNTIYF. The CDR3 DNA follows: TGTGCCAGCAGCCCCCGAGGGGCTGGAAACACCATATATTTT.

This clonotype has just a few counts. The genes are TRBV12-3 or TRBV12-4 and TRBJ1-6; 10 bases agree with TRBD1. After removal of 5 bases from V and 2 bases from J, the junction contained 6 bases not matched to a gene. The CDR3 consists of 17 residues. CDR3 sequence: CASSRPGTGAYNSPLHF. The CDR3 DNA sequence: TGTGCCAGCAGTCGTCCCGGGACAGGGGCCTATAATTCACCCCTCCACTTT.

This clonotype was observed a few times. This chain uses TRBV5-1 with TRBJ1-2; maybe TRBD1 (5 bases). CDR1 and CDR2 (germline): SGHRS, YFSETQ. V gave up 4 bases and J gave up 3 bases, with 13 bases separating them. The length of the CDR3 is 14 residues. The CDR3 DNA reads TGCGCCAGCAGCCGATCCAGGGTCGACTATGGCTACACCTTC. Protein sequence: CASSRSRVDYGYTF.

Only a few counts were recorded for this clonotype. This rearrangement joins TRBV20-1 to TRBJ2-3; 14 bases align to TRBD2. The germline V gene encodes CDR1 DFQATT and CDR2 SNEGSKA (reference sequence). V shed 5 bases and J 7 bases; nucleotides not matched to a gene: 8. The CDR3 runs to 15 residues. CDR3 nucleotide sequence: TGCAGTGCTCCGACTAGCGGGAGGGATATGAATACGCAGTATTTT. It specifies CSAPTSGRDMNTQYF.

Only a few counts were recorded for this clonotype. The genes are TRBV3-1 and TRBJ2-1, with TRBD2 as a possible D gene (6 bases). V lost 0 bases and J lost 9, with 12 bases in between. CDR3 length equals 14 residues. Germline CDR1 and CDR2: LGHDT and YNNKEL (reference sequence). CDR3 in DNA: TGTGCCAGCAGCCAAGAGGCGGAGGGCGGTGAGCAGTTCTTC. Translated: CASSQEAEGGEQFF.

This clonotype was seen only a few times. This chain links TRBV4-2 with TRBJ2-5, with 9 bases identical to TRBD1. Germline V gene data show CDR1 as LGHNA and CDR2 as YNFKEQ. Trimming took 2 bases from V and 5 from J; bases not matched to a gene: 15. CDR3 length equals 18 residues. CDR3 nucleotides: TGTGCCAGCAGCCAATTCCTGCTTCCGGGACAGGGAGGTGAGACCCAGTACTTC. Translating it yields CASSQFLLPGQGGETQYF.

V and J are TRBV7-9 and TRBJ2-1; TRBD1 aligns across 7 bases. Trimming took 3 bases from V and 14 from J; bases not matched to a gene: 7. CDR1 SEHNR and CDR2 FQNEAQ come from the germline V gene (reference sequence). The CDR3 contains 12 residues. CDR3 nucleotides: TGTGCCAGCAGCTTTTCAGGAGGACAGGAGTTCTTC. This translates into CASSFSGGQEFF.